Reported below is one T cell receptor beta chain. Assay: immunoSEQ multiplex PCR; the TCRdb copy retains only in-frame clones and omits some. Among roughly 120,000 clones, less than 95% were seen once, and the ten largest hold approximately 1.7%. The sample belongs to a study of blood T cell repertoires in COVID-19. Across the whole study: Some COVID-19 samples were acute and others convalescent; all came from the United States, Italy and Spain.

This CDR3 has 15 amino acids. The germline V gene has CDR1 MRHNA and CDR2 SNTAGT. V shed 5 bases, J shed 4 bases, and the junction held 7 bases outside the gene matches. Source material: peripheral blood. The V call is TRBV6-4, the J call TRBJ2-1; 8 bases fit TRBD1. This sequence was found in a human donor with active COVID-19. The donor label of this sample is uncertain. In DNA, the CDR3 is TGTGCCAGCAGTACGGGGACAGGAAATTACAATGAGCAGTTCTTC. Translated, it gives CASSTGTGNYNEQFF.